This T cell receptor beta chain was recorded in a study of beta chain features in type 1 diabetes. Notes on the study in general: For Type 1 diabetes patients, all four CD4+ subsets carried TCRB CDR3s that were moderately but significantly shorter.

The entirety of the isolated RNA underwent reverse transcription, so expressed TCRB transcripts were sequenced. Sequenced by immunoSEQ multiplex PCR; TCRdb stores in-frame clones only, minus some. The table lists a few hundred thousand clones, around 12% of them singletons, with 0.008% to 0.011% in the top ten. The CDR3 has 14 residues. Germline lookup yields CDR1 SEHNR and CDR2 FQNEAQ (reference sequence). The V end was cut by 3 bases, the J end by 4 bases, with 12 bases between. Comments on this clone: Its antigen is still unknown.

Sorting produced populations that all topped 95% purity. The chain links TRBV7-9 to TRBJ2-5; a weak D match, TRBD2 (5 bases). The receptor comes from a young woman with type 1 diabetes. The material sequenced was naive CD4+ T cells from blood. The CDR3 protein is CASSFTGISETQYF. The CDR3 nucleotides are TGTGCCAGCAGCTTCACGGGGATCTCAGAGACCCAGTACTTC.